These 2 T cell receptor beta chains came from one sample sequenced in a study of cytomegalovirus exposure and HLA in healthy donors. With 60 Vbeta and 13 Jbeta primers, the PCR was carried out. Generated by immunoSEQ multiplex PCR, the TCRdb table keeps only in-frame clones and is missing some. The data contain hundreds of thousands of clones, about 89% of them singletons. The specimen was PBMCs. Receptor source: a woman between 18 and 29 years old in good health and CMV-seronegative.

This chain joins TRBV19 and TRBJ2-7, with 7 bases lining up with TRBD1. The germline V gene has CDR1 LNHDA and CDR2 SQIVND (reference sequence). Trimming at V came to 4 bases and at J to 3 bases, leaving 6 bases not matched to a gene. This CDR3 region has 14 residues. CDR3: CASSNPGQSYEQYF. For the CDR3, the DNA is TGTGCCAGTAGTAACCCGGGACAGAGCTACGAGCAGTACTTC.

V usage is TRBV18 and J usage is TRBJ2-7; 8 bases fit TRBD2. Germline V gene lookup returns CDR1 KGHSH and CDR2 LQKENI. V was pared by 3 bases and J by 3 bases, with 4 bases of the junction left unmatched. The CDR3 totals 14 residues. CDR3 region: CASSPPGLDYEQYF. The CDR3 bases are TGTGCCAGCTCACCCCCGGGACTAGACTACGAGCAGTACTTC.